This is a list of T cell receptor beta chains from one sample in a study of response to subunit inactivated influenza vaccine. MiXCR, run by TCRdb on the RT-PCR reads, gives a single entry per CDR3 protein. The sample carries about 170,000 distinct CDR3 sequences, 9.5% to 12% recorded once. The sample was CD8+ T cells sorted from PBMCs, taken around 2 years after vaccination. These receptors originate from a man aged 45 to 70 who received an inactivated influenza vaccine. The CDR3 runs from the conserved cysteine through the conserved F or W. D genes are given only for firm matches. Clone size is shown for a subset of rows, as once, few, many or a class of expanded clone.

j_gene	abundance	v_gene	d_gene	CDR3nt	CDR3aa
TRBJ2-7	few	TRBV7-9	NA	TGTGCCAGCAGCTCCGTAGGGCCACGCCCCGAGCAGTACTTC	CASSSVGPRPEQYF
TRBJ2-6	many	TRBV6-5	TRBD1	TGTGCCAGCACTGGACAGGGGGCCTTGGGGGCCAACGTCCTGACTTTC	CASTGQGALGANVLTF
TRBJ1-5	few	TRBV27	TRBD1	TGTGCCAGCAGTCCCCTAGGGGGCCTCAATCAGCCCCAGCATTTT	CASSPLGGLNQPQHF
TRBJ2-7	NA	TRBV5-6	NA	TGTGCCAGCAGCCCACCCATGGGGGGAACCTACGAGCAGTACTTC	CASSPPMGGTYEQYF
TRBJ2-1	NA	TRBV5-1	TRBD1	TGCGCCAGCAGCTTGTGGGACAGGGGGAATGAGCAGTTCTTC	CASSLWDRGNEQFF
TRBJ2-7	few	TRBV20-1	TRBD2	TGCAGTGCTAGTCGCCTAGCGGGAATCTACGAGCAGTACTTC	CSASRLAGIYEQYF
TRBJ2-1	few	TRBV3-1	TRBD2	TGTGCCAGCAGCCAAGAGAACGCGGGAGGGCCGGGGAATGAGCAGTTCTTC	CASSQENAGGPGNEQFF
TRBJ2-5	NA	TRBV18	NA	TGTGCCAGCTCTCCATCAAGGGCAGACCAAGAGACCCAGTACTTC	CASSPSRADQETQYF
TRBJ2-7	NA	TRBV4-1	NA	TGCGCCAGCAGCCAAGCCCTCCTTGCAGAAGTCCCTTCCAGCTCCTACGAGCAGTACTTC	CASSQALLAEVPSSSYEQYF
TRBJ2-1	few	TRBV12-3/TRBV12-4	NA	TGTGCCAGCAGCCTCGACGGCGGAAACAATGAGCAGTTCTTC	CASSLDGGNNEQFF
TRBJ2-7	NA	TRBV7-8	NA	TGTGCCAGCAGCCCCGTAAGCGGGCGATCCGCCTACGAGCAGTACTTC	CASSPVSGRSAYEQYF
TRBJ2-3	few	TRBV7-2	TRBD2	TGTGCCAGCAGCTTACTAGCGGGGGCAGATACGCAGTATTTT	CASSLLAGADTQYF
TRBJ2-1	few	TRBV5-1	TRBD2	TGCGCCAGCAGCTCCCGGCCAGCGGGAACCTACAATGAGCAGTTCTTC	CASSSRPAGTYNEQFF
TRBJ2-4	few	TRBV10-3	NA	TGTGCCATCAGTGAAGTCCTCGTTGTAGCCAAAAACATTCAGTACTTC	CAISEVLVVAKNIQYF